The 5 T cell receptor beta chains given below trace back to one sample, sequenced in a study of T cells in women clearing cervical HPV infection. The protocol was immunoSEQ multiplex PCR, while the TCRdb copy is restricted to in-frame clones and leaves out a portion. The sample has about 46,000 clones. The sample consisted of blood buffy coat. These receptors all come from a woman between 18 and 75 years old with a cervical HPV16 infection that either progressed to CIN3+ or cleared (not recorded which).

In regard to this clone: The missing CDR3 end, 3 residues past where the read stops, is filled in from the germline J gene. The gene calls are TRBV18 and TRBJ2-3; tentative D call: TRBD1 (6 bases). Germline CDR1 reads KGHSH; CDR2 reads LQKENI. Trimming left V 3 bases short and J 0 bases short, with 13 bases between. The CDR3 is 16 residues long. The CDR3 bases that were read are TGTGCCAGCTCACCGTACAGGGAGACTAGCACAGATACG. As protein: CASSPYRETSTDT. The complete CDR3 sequence is CASSPYRETSTDTQYF.

Comment on this clone: Read coverage stops 3 residues before the CDR3 terminus; the germline J gene supplies the remainder. The chain joins TRBV5-6 to TRBJ1-2, with D possibly being TRBD1 (6 bases). Germline loops: CDR1 SGHDT, CDR2 YYEEEE. This CDR3 has 13 amino acids. The CDR3 sequence is CASTRAGAETYTF. CDR3 bases read: TGTGCCAGCACCCGGGCGGGGGCGGAGACC.

Notes on this clone: The read terminates 3 residues ahead of where the CDR3 ends, so the germline J gene completes it. The chain combines TRBV20-1 with TRBJ1-1; D is uncertain. Trimming removed 0 bases at V and 5 bases at J, with 16 bases between. The CDR3 extends over 15 amino acids. Per germline, CDR1 DFQATT and CDR2 SNEGSKA (reference sequence). The DNA read from the CDR3 is TGCAGTGCTAGAGATCTCGATCGCCAGATTACTGAA. Residues: CSARDLDRQITE. The full CDR3 reads CSARDLDRQITEAFF.

Of note for this clone: The DNA ends 3 residues before the CDR3 does, and the rest of the CDR3 is filled in from the germline J gene. This chain joins TRBV4-1 and TRBJ2-3, with TRBD2 identical over 15 bases. Per germline, CDR1 MGHRA and CDR2 YSYEKL. V shed 4 bases, J shed 6 bases, and the junction held 11 bases outside the gene matches. The CDR3 loop spans 18 amino acids. CDR3 DNA, as far as it was read: TGCGCCAGCAGCCCGCGAGGACTAGCGGGGGGGCCAAAGGATACG. This codes for CASSPRGLAGGPKDT. The entire CDR3 protein reads CASSPRGLAGGPKDTQYF.

As to this clone: Read coverage stops 3 residues before the CDR3 terminus; the germline J gene supplies the remainder. The rearrangement links TRBV19 to TRBJ2-1; tentative D call: TRBD1 (5 bases). Germline lookup yields CDR1 LNHDA and CDR2 SQIVND (reference sequence). The CDR3 extends over 15 amino acids. V was shortened by 4 bases and J by 2 bases, with 12 bases between the two germline ends. CDR3 DNA (partial): TGTGCCAGTAGTAGGAGCAGGGTAGCCTACAATGAG. Translated, it gives CASSRSRVAYNE. The CDR3 in full is CASSRSRVAYNEQFF. The whole variable domain, remainder taken from reference TRBV19 and TRBJ2-1, is DGGITQSPKYLFRKEGQNVTLSCEQNLNHDAMYWYRQDPGQGLRLIYYSQIVNDFQKGDIAEGYSVSREKKESFPLTVTSAQKNPTAFYLCASSRSRVAYNEQFFGPGTRLTVL.